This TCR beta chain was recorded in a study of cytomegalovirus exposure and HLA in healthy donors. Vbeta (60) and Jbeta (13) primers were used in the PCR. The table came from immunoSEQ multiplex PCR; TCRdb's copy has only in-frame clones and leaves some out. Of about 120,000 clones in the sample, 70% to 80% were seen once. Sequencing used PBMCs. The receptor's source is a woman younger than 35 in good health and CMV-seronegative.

This CDR3 is CASSQLDRAYNEQFF. The CDR3, as DNA: TGCGCCAGCAGCCAACTGGACAGAGCCTACAATGAGCAGTTCTTC. V and J are TRBV4-1 and TRBJ2-1; D is possibly TRBD1 (6 bases). CDR3 length equals 15 residues. CDR1 and CDR2 from the germline V gene are MGHRA and YSYEKL. Trimming took off 2 bases at V and 2 bases at J, with 10 bases between the two ends.